This record concerns one T cell receptor (beta chain) sequence. Its antigen is unidentified. The data originate from a study of CD8 T cells in ankylosing spondylitis. Study results and caveats: Those disease-linked clones were CD8+; they were also relatively rare in peripheral blood. The authors reported significant enrichment of disease-linked clones in matched ankylosing spondylitis synovial fluid. Certain motif variants had earlier appeared in reactive arthritis synovial fluid and blood. One TCR beta motif, made up of fewer than 10 highly homologous variants, appeared characteristic of ankylosing spondylitis blood.

J was trimmed by 1 base and V by 7 bases; bases with no gene match: 12. The germline CDR1 and CDR2 sequences are SEHNR and FQNEAQ (reference sequence). The CDR3 contains 16 residues. Quantitative 5'-RACE with molecular barcodes generated TCR beta libraries. TCRdb re-analysed the 5' RACE reads in MiXCR, keeping a single row per CDR3 protein. Of under 850,000 distinct CDR3 sequences listed, roughly 19% were seen once; the top ten hold about 19%. The receptor's source is a male donor with ankylosing spondylitis. The V and J genes are TRBV7-9 and TRBJ2-7; the match to TRBD2 covers 8 bases. Sequencing was done on a sample of blood, either unsorted or a sorted T cell fraction (not recorded which). The DNA for the CDR3 is TGTGCCAGCACCGGGGTTAGCGGGGCACCTTCCTACGAGCAGTACTTC. As protein: CASTGVSGAPSYEQYF.